This record looks at one T cell receptor (beta chain) sequence and its context. Its specific antigen is unknown. Base qualities were left out, and no much larger clone turns up one base away. The record originates from a study of regulatory T cells in long-lasting Graves disease (TCRdb year 2021). Regarding the study in general: Persistent Graves' disease meant more than 5 years of antithyroid drug treatment with TSH receptor autoantibodies that stayed positive. Persistent Graves' disease patients were compared with newly diagnosed Graves' disease patients by peripheral blood TCR sequencing and RNA sequencing. The study was conducted in China and was registered as a clinical trial. TCR sequencing covered some 13 persistent and roughly 20 newly diagnosed Graves' disease patients, around 35 samples in total. In the clinical cohort, patients with persistent Graves' disease had used antithyroid drugs for an average of about 10 years.

Taken with the paper, the label for time point translates to: persistent/refractory GD, antithyroid drugs over 5 years with positive TRAb. For both TCR sequencing and RNA sequencing, RNA was extracted from PBMCs using TRIzol. The diagnosis of Graves' disease followed American Thyroid Association guidelines. Patients were recruited from an endocrinology department in Xi'an, China. Each patient gave around 9.2 milliliters of peripheral blood, collected in an EDTA anticoagulant tube. Ficoll Paque Plus density gradient separation was used to isolate PBMCs, and no additional T cell sorting was done. An Agilent 2100 Bioanalyzer and agarose gel were used to assess RNA quality, and a NanoDrop 2000 was used to measure RNA concentration. The germline ends are 10 bases apart after V is trimmed by 3 bases and J by 4 bases. From its cysteine to its phenylalanine, the CDR3 spans 13 amino acids. The CDR3 DNA has 39 bases and is translated from base 1. Sequences SGHRS (CDR1) and YFSETQ (CDR2) are obtained from the germline V gene.

What the work shows at the level of the full study, not this receptor alone: Preferential use of TRBV28, TRBJ1-2 and TRBJ2-5 was observed in persistent disease, whereas TRBV20-1 and TRBJ2-1 were favored in newly diagnosed disease. Persistent patients shared more public clonotypes among themselves (2,741) than newly diagnosed patients did (more than 950). Persistent Graves' disease patients showed lower TCR Shannon entropy and fewer highly expanded clones than newly diagnosed patients, suggesting clonal expansion. Peripheral blood alone was examined, since thyroid tissue, which constituted the primary lesion, could not be accessed. Only the TCR beta chain was sequenced and analyzed. The authors noted that the small sample size was a limitation that may lower accuracy.

Libraries were built with multiplex PCR. The run used an Illumina HiSeq 4000. To build TCR beta libraries, CDR3 regions were amplified by Arm-PCR using iRepertoire HTBI primers. Before sequencing, the PCR products underwent gel purification. Processing in the source paper ran as follows. A total of around 66 TRBV and 14 TRBJ segments were identified across samples and were used for gene usage analysis of CDR3 amino acid clonotypes. COPE and FqMerger were used to merge filtered high-quality paired reads into contigs. BLAST was used to align contigs to the IMGT TRBV, TRBD and TRBJ reference genes, and CDR3 was defined following IMGT. Clonotypes above 0.1% frequency were classified as highly expanded clones. Repertoire diversity was measured by Shannon entropy, and V-J evenness by the Gini coefficient. A clonotype was considered public if more than one individual shared it. TCRdb reprocessed the public reads (quality trimming at Q25 with fastp, clone calling with MiXCR) and kept in-frame beta chains. Every distinct CDR3 protein forms one entry, paired with its most common genes and DNA. It is TCRdb's table, rather than the study itself, that gives the V and J calls and clone size. Recorded for this sample are hundreds of thousands of distinct CDR3 sequences; around 20% of them occurred a single time. The ten most abundant clones make up 6.5% to 10% of the sample.

The sequences come from peripheral blood mononuclear cells (PBMCs), collected when the disease was refractory, from a patient treated with antithyroid drugs. This clonotype was obtained from a female donor with Graves disease. The V gene is TRBV5-1 and the J gene is TRBJ1-2; no D segment can be confidently identified. The nucleotide sequence is given as TGCGCCAGCAGCTGGGAAAGTGGCTATGGCTACACCTTC. It codes for CASSWESGYGYTF.